The rows below give T cell receptor beta chains drawn from one sample of a study of blood T cell repertoires in COVID-19. Some clones are missing from TCRdb's copy, which holds only in-frame ones; the method was immunoSEQ multiplex PCR. Here the sample spans a few hundred thousand clones, nearly 90% being singletons. Sequenced sample: PBMCs or T cells enriched from blood (not recorded which). The source is a young woman who had recovered from COVID-19. Both conserved end residues are part of each CDR3. The D gene is left open where the match is weak. Only part of the rows carry a size: once, few, many, or a class if the clone is expanded.

TRBJ1-1,.,TRBV10-3,.,TGTGCCGCCGGGGGACCTATGAACACTGAAGCTTTCTTT,CAAGGPMNTEAFF
TRBJ2-1,.,TRBV5-4,.,TGTGCCAGCAGCTTGGCGGGGTTGAGCTCCTACAATGAGCAGTTCTTC,CASSLAGLSSYNEQFF
TRBJ2-5,.,TRBV4-1,.,TGCGCCAGCAGCCAAACGGGATCTAGCGTTCAAGAGACCCAGTACTTC,CASSQTGSSVQETQYF
TRBJ1-5,.,TRBV24-1,.,TGTGCCACCAGCGCAGGGTACAATCAGCCCCAGCATTTT,CATSAGYNQPQHF
TRBJ1-6,.,TRBV19,.,TGTGCCAGTAGTATGGTGGGGCATAATTCACCCCTCCACTTT,CASSMVGHNSPLHF
TRBJ1-3,once,TRBV7-9,.,TGTGCCAGCAGCTTATTTGCAGGGGCGACCTTCTTATCTGGAAACACCATATATTTT,CASSLFAGATFLSGNTIYF
TRBJ2-5,.,TRBV5-1,TRBD1,TGCGCCAGCAGCTCGGACAGGGCGGGGATTGGGACCCAGTACTTC,CASSSDRAGIGTQYF
TRBJ1-4,.,TRBV5-1,.,TGCGCCAGCACCGAAGGTGGGCTCACTAATGAAAAACTGTTTTTT,CASTEGGLTNEKLFF
TRBJ1-5,.,TRBV19,TRBD1,TGTGCCAGTAGTATCTCACGGACAGGGGGCTTAAGCAATCAGCCCCAGCATTTT,CASSISRTGGLSNQPQHF
TRBJ1-1,.,TRBV5-1,TRBD1,TGCGCCAGCAGCTTGGAACAGGGGAGGACTGAAGCTTTCTTT,CASSLEQGRTEAFF
TRBJ1-2,once,TRBV6-2/TRBV6-3,TRBD1,TGTGCCAGCAGTCTACAGGGGATGGTCTATGGCTACACCTTC,CASSLQGMVYGYTF
TRBJ1-1,few,TRBV19,.,TGTGCCACCAAGTACTGGCCGGGAGACACTGAAGCTTTCTTT,CATKYWPGDTEAFF
TRBJ1-4,.,TRBV5-1,TRBD1,TGCGCCAGCAGCAGGACAGGGGGTAATGAAAAACTGTTTTTT,CASSRTGGNEKLFF
TRBJ1-2,.,TRBV5-1,TRBD1,TGCGCCAGCAGCCCGAGGACAGGGGGACCGGATGGCTACACCTTC,CASSPRTGGPDGYTF
TRBJ2-5,once,TRBV29-1,.,TGCAGCGTTGCTCTTCTAAATTTGAATAACCAGTACTTC,CSVALLNLNNQYF
TRBJ1-2,.,TRBV7-9,.,TGTGCCAGCAGCTTAGAGCTTTTAATTGATGGCTACACCTTC,CASSLELLIDGYTF
TRBJ1-1,.,TRBV20-1,TRBD1,TGCAGTGCTAGGGGGACAGAGTATGCTTTCTTT,CSARGTEYAFF
TRBJ2-3,.,TRBV7-9,.,TGTGCCAGCAGCCCTGGGCAGAAAGATACGCAGTATTTT,CASSPGQKDTQYF
TRBJ2-5,.,TRBV6-5,.,TGTGCCAGCAGGGGCCCGTTAGAGACCCAGTACTTC,CASRGPLETQYF
TRBJ2-2,.,TRBV12-3/TRBV12-4,TRBD2,TGTGCCAGCAGACTAGCGGGGACCGGGGAGCTGTTTTTT,CASRLAGTGELFF
TRBJ2-4,.,TRBV2,.,TGTGCCAGCAGTGAAGGGCTAGCCAAAAACATTCAGTACTTC,CASSEGLAKNIQYF
TRBJ1-4,.,TRBV18,TRBD1,TGTGCCAGCTCACCATTGGGACAGTCAAATGAAAAACTGTTTTTT,CASSPLGQSNEKLFF
TRBJ1-2,.,TRBV5-1,TRBD1,TGCGCCAGCAGCTTACAACCCGGGACAGCCTATGGCTACACCTTC,CASSLQPGTAYGYTF
TRBJ1-1,.,TRBV19,.,TGTGCCAGTATGGTCGGCAGCGGAATGAACACTGAAGCTTTCTTT,CASMVGSGMNTEAFF